Presented here are 6 T cell receptor beta chains from one specimen sequenced in a study of memory CD4+ T cells and cytomegalovirus serostatus. Single viable CD3+CD4+CD8-CD45RO+ cells were sorted as the memory CD4+ T cells. Method: immunoSEQ multiplex PCR; TCRdb's copy keeps in-frame clones and lacks some. The sample lists some 60,000 clones, about 70% seen once, with more than 2.5% in the top ten. Sequencing was performed on memory CD4+ T cells from blood. These receptors all stem from an adult in good health and CMV-seropositive.

The V gene is TRBV11-1, the J gene TRBJ2-7; D is undetermined. The CDR3 totals 14 residues. V was clipped by 6 bases and J by 3 bases, with 15 bases between them. Per the germline V gene, CDR1 is SGHAT and CDR2 is FQDESV (reference sequence). CDR3 protein: CASRRSPTSYEQYF. CDR3 DNA sequence: TGTGCCAGCAGGCGGAGCCCGACCAGCTACGAGCAGTACTTC.

The J gene is TRBJ2-2, the V gene TRBV7-8; 10 nucleotides align to TRBD1. The germline V gene has CDR1 SGHVS and CDR2 FQNEAQ. The CDR3 length is 15 residues. The junction had 7 bases not matched to a gene; V was cut back by 5 bases and J by 7 bases. This CDR3 reads CASSRQGQGFGELFF. CDR3 in DNA: TGTGCCAGCAGCAGACAGGGACAGGGGTTCGGGGAGCTGTTTTTT.

In nucleotides, the CDR3 is TGCGCCAGCAGCCAAGAGGGGGGGGCGGAGACCCAGTACTTC. This gives the protein CASSQEGGAETQYF. This sequence joins TRBV4-3 and TRBJ2-5, with a possible D match to TRBD2 (7 bases). Germline V CDR1 and CDR2: LGHNA, YSLEER. This CDR3 spans 14 amino acids. V shed 0 bases and J shed 5 bases, with 10 bases lying between them.

The gene calls are TRBV30 and TRBJ2-1, with TRBD1 matching over 8 bases. The CDR3 consists of 15 residues. Per the germline V gene, CDR1 is GTSNPN and CDR2 is SVGIG (reference sequence). V trimming: 2 bases; J trimming: 8 bases; junction bases outside the gene matches: 11. Here the CDR3 reads CAWSPGQGGMDEQFF. DNA of the CDR3: TGTGCCTGGAGTCCCGGACAGGGCGGGATGGATGAGCAGTTCTTC.

V usage is TRBV18 and J usage is TRBJ2-1; D is ambiguous. The CDR3 is 15 amino acids. With 5 bases removed from V and 5 bases from J, the gap between germline ends came to 16 bases. Germline CDR1 is KGHSH and CDR2 is LQKENI. The CDR3 coding sequence is TGTGCCAGCTCAGTCCGTCAGCTATTGGACAATGAGCAGTTCTTC. Protein sequence: CASSVRQLLDNEQFF.

The chain has TRBV5-1 and TRBJ2-1; 16 bases agree with TRBD2. Germline CDR1 is SGHRS and CDR2 is YFSETQ. V shed 3 bases and J 7 bases; nucleotides not matched to a gene: 4. CDR3 length equals 16 residues. In nucleotides, the CDR3 is TGCGCCAGCAGCTATACGGGACTAGCGGGAGGGAATGAGCAGTTCTTC. Amino acids: CASSYTGLAGGNEQFF.